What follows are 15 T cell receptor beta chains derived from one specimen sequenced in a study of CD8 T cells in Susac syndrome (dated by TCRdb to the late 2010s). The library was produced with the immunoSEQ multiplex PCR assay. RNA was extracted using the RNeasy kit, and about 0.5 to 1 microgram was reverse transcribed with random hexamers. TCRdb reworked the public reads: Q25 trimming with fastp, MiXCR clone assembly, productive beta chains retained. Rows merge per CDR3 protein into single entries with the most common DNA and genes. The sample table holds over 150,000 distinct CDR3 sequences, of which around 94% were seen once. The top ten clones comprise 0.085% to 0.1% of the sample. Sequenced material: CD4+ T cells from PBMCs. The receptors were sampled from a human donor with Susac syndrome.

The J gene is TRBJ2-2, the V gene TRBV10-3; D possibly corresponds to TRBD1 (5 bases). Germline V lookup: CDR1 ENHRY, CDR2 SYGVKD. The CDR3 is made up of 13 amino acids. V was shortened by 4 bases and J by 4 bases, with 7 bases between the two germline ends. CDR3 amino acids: CAISGTGTGELFF. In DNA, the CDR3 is TGTGCCATCAGTGGTACAGGCACCGGGGAGCTGTTTTTT.

The CDR3 coding sequence is TGTGCCAGCAGTCTCCGGGACTACAATGAGCAGTTCTTC. Amino acid sequence: CASSLRDYNEQFF. The chain is built from TRBV27 and TRBJ2-1; tentative D call: TRBD2 (5 bases). Trimming took off 5 bases at V and 3 bases at J, with 8 bases between the two ends. The CDR3 has 13 amino acids. The germline CDR1 and CDR2 sequences are MNHEY and SMNVEV (reference sequence).

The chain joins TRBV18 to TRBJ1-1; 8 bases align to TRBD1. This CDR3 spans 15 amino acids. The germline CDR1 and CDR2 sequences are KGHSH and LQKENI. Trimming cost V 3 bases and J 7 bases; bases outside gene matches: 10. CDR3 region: CASSPTDREDLEAFF. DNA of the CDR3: TGTGCCAGCTCACCGACGGACAGGGAGGACCTTGAAGCTTTCTTT.

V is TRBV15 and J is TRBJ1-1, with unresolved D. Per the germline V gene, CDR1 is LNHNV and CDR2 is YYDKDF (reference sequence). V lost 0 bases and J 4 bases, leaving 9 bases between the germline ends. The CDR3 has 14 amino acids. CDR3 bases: TGTGCCACCAGCAGAGAGGGGTGGGGCACTGAAGCTTTCTTT. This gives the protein CATSREGWGTEAFF.

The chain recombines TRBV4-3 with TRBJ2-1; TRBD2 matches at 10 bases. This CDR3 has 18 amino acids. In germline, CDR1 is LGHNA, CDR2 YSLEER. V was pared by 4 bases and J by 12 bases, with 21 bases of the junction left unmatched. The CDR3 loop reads CASSPHRTSGDDTMGQFF. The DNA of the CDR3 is TGCGCCAGCAGCCCCCACCGGACTAGCGGAGATGATACAATGGGGCAGTTCTTC.

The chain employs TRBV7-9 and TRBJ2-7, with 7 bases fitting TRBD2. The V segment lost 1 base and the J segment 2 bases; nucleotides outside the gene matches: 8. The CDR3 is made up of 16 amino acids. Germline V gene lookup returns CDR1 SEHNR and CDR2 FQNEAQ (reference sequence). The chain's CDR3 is CASSLGGGRGAYEQYF. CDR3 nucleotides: TGTGCCAGCAGCTTAGGGGGCGGGAGAGGCGCCTACGAGCAGTACTTC. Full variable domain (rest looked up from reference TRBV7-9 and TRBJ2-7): DTGVSQNPRHKITKRGQNVTFRCDPISEHNRLYWYRQTLGQGPEFLTYFQNEAQLEKSRLLSDRFSAERPKGSFSTLEIQRTEQGDSAMYLCASSLGGGRGAYEQYFGPGTRLTVT.

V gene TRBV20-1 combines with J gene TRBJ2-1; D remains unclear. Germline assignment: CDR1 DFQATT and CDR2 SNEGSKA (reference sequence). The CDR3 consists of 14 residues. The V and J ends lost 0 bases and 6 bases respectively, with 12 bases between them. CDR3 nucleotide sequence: TGCAGTGCTAGAGAAGCTAGTGCCTCCAATGAGCAGTTCTTC. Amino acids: CSAREASASNEQFF.

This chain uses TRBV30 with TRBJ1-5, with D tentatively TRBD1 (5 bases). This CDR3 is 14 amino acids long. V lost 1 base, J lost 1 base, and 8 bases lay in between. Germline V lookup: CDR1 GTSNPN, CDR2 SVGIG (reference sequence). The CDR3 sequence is CAWSAGISNQPQHF. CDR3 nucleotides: TGTGCCTGGAGTGCAGGGATCAGCAATCAGCCCCAGCATTTT.

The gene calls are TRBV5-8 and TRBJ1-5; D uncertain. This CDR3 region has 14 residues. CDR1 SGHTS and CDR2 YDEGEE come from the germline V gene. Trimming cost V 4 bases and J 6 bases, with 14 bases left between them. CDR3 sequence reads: CASSPNSGVQPQHF. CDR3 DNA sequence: TGTGCCAGCAGCCCCAACTCCGGGGTTCAGCCCCAGCATTTT. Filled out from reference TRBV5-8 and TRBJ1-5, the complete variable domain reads EAGVTQSPTHLIKTRGQQATLRCSPISGHTSVYWYQQALGLGLQFLLWYDEGEERNRGNFPPRFSGRQFPNYSSELNVNALELEDSALYLCASSPNSGVQPQHFGDGTRLSIL.

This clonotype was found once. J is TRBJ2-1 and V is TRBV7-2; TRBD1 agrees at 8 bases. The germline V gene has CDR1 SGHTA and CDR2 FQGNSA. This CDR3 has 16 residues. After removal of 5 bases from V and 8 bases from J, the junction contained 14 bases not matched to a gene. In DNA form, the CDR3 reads TGTGCCAGCAGCCCCGGACAGGGCAAGGGTAGCGATGAGCAGTTCTTC. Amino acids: CASSPGQGKGSDEQFF.

Here the CDR3 reads CATSDSSYGSGKTQYF. CDR3 in DNA: TGTGCCACCAGTGATTCTTCTTACGGGAGCGGAAAGACCCAGTACTTC. The V and J genes are TRBV24-1 and TRBJ2-5, with TRBD2 as a possible D gene (6 bases). There are 16 residues in the CDR3. CDR1 KGHDR and CDR2 SFDVKD come from the germline V gene. V was trimmed by 2 bases and J by 6 bases, leaving 18 bases between them.

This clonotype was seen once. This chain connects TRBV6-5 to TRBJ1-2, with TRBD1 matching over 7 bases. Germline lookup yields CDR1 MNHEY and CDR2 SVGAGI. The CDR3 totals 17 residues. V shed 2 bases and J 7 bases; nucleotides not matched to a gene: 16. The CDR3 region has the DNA TGTGCCAGCAGTTACCGGAGAGGACAGGCGGATTGGGGTGGCTACACCTTC. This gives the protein CASSYRRGQADWGGYTF.

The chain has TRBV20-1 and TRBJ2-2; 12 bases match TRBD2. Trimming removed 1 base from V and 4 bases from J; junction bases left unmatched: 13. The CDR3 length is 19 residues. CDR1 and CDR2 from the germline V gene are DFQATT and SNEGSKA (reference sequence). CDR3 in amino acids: CSARVARLAGGPGTGELFF. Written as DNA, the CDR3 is TGCAGTGCTAGAGTTGCCCGGCTAGCGGGAGGGCCGGGCACCGGGGAGCTGTTTTTT.

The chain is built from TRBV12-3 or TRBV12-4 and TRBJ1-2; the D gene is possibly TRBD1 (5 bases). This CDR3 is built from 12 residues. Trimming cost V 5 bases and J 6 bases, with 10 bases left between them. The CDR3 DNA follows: TGTGCCAGCAGTCCGACAGACCATGGCTACACCTTC. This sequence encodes CASSPTDHGYTF.

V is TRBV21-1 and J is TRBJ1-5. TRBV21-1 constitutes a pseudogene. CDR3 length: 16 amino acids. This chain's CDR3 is CASSKGVGSSNQPQHF. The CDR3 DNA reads TGTGCCAGCAGCAAAGGCGTTGGGTCTTCGAATCAGCCCCAGCATTTT.